Included here is one TCR beta chain sequence, with context. The target antigen is unknown. These data come from a study of early stage breast cancer tumors. Turning to the study itself: About 10-fold was the mean read coverage per sample.

Study results and limitations: Chain pairing and CD4, CD8 or FOXP3 expression were not captured. Most shared enriched TCRB sequences were commonly generated ones.

The assay was immunoSEQ multiplex PCR, and TCRdb's table has in-frame clones only and misses some. The profile shows about 19,000 clones, approximately 82% of them singletons. Germline assignment: CDR1 LNHDA and CDR2 SQIVND (reference sequence). V shed 6 bases, J shed 3 bases, and the junction held 1 base outside the gene matches. The CDR3 contains 15 residues. This receptor was obtained from an older person with breast cancer. Sequenced: blood. The rearrangement links TRBV19 to TRBJ1-6; 11 nucleotides line up with TRBD1. The CDR3 DNA sequence: TGTGCCAGTAGGGACAGGGGGCTCTATAATTCACCCCTCCACTTT. This gives the protein CASRDRGLYNSPLHF. Full variable domain (outside the CDR3, taken from reference TRBV19 and TRBJ1-6): DGGITQSPKYLFRKEGQNVTLSCEQNLNHDAMYWYRQDPGQGLRLIYYSQIVNDFQKGDIAEGYSVSREKKESFPLTVTSAQKNPTAFYLCASRDRGLYNSPLHFGNGTRLTVT.